Sequencing of this T cell receptor beta chain was carried out in a study of blood T cells in healthy people across ages. It was with a sample-barcoded 5' primer and a J-beta primer mix that a second PCR of roughly 7 to 12 cycles was run. TCRdb re-called the 5' RACE reads through MiXCR, storing one row per CDR3 protein. The data show about 970,000 distinct CDR3 sequences, with just over 50% seen just once and 20% to 25% held by the top ten. CDR3 size: 18 residues. Looked up from germline, CDR1 is DFQATT and CDR2 is SNEGSKA (reference sequence). The sequenced material came from blood. The V call is TRBV20-1, the J call TRBJ2-7, with 9 bases identical to TRBD2. The DNA end is more similar to TRBJ2-5, so the J call may be wrong. The clonotype originates from an older woman in good health. CDR3 region: CSAQTPFIAGAKEETQYF. CDR3 sequence (DNA): TGCAGTGCTCAAACCCCCTTTATAGCGGGGGCTAAGGAAGAGACCCAGTACTTC.